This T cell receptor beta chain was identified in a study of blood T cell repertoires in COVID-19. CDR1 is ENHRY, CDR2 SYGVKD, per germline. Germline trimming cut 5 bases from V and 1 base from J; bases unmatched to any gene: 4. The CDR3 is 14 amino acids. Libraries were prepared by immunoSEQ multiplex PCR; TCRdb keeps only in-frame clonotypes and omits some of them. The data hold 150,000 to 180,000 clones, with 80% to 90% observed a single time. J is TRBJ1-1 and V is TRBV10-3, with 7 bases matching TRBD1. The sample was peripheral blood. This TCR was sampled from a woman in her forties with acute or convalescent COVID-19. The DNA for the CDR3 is TGTGCCATCAGTCAGGGGGTGAGGAACACTGAAGCTTTCTTT. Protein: CAISQGVRNTEAFF.